This TCR beta chain was observed in a study of vaccination effects on CD4 cells after COVID-19. In the study overall: Sampling occurred a median 72 days post second dose, range 14 to 241.

Using immunoSEQ multiplex PCR, the repertoire was profiled, and TCRdb retains in-frame clones only, with some absent. The data show approximately 30,000 clones, 70% to 75% seen once. Trimming pared 6 bases from V and 1 base from J, leaving 12 bases between. CDR1 and CDR2 (germline): SNHLY, FYNNEI. The CDR3 is made up of 14 amino acids. As concerns this clone: The antigen is unknown.

With approximately 9 days of culture completed, CD4+ T cells were isolated. The cohort was immunized with two doses of either the BNT162b2 or mRNA-1273 vaccine. This receptor was identified in a human donor who received a COVID-19 vaccine. The sample consisted of CD4+ T cells from PBMCs cultured without peptide, taken after COVID-19 vaccination. The V and J genes are TRBV2 and TRBJ1-1, with TRBD1 as a possible D gene (5 bases). CDR3 bases: TGTGCCAGCAGGCCGGGACCGCCGAACACTGAAGCTTTCTTT. Amino acid sequence: CASRPGPPNTEAFF.